A selection of T cell receptor beta chains follows, all from one sample in a study of T cell repertoires in cytomegalovirus infection. TCRdb re-called the reads with MiXCR, one entry per CDR3 protein. The profile shows around 530,000 distinct CDR3 sequences, more than 25% of them singletons. The sequenced sample was PBMCs. The receptor set was obtained from a human donor in good health (CMV status not recorded). Some clones in this sample may be carry-over from other donors' samples. Each CDR3 is given with its conserved first and last residue. The D gene is left open where the match is weak. Expanded clones are given a class, and other clones once, few, many or no size at all.

cdr3_aa cdr3_nt clone_size j_call v_call d_call
CASSDGQGGWETQYF TGTGCCAGCAGTGATGGACAGGGGGGATGGGAGACCCAGTACTTC NA TRBJ2-5 TRBV6-1 TRBD1
CASSSPPLAGYEQYF TGTGCCAGCAGTTCACCCCCACTAGCGGGATACGAGCAGTACTTC NA TRBJ2-7 TRBV6-6 TRBD2
CASSLEREAYNEQFF TGTGCCAGCAGCCTTGAGCGGGAGGCCTACAATGAGCAGTTCTTC few TRBJ2-1 TRBV7-9 TRBD2
CASSSDGQGLSGNTIYF TGTGCCAGCAGCTCGGACGGACAGGGCCTCTCTGGAAACACCATATATTTT few TRBJ1-3 TRBV5-6 TRBD1
CASSLQHYEQYF TGTGCCAGCAGCTTACAGCACTACGAGCAGTACTTC NA TRBJ2-7 TRBV5-4 NA
CASSPVLTGLAGGDSYNEQFF TGTGCCAGCAGCCCGGTTCTTACGGGACTAGCGGGAGGCGACTCCTACAATGAGCAGTTCTTC NA TRBJ2-1 TRBV7-8 TRBD2
CASSEADSNQPQHF TGTGCCAGCAGTGAAGCCGATAGCAATCAGCCCCAGCATTTT NA TRBJ1-5 TRBV2 NA
CASRTDRATNEKLFF TGTGCCAGCAGGACCGACCGGGCAACTAATGAAAAACTGTTTTTT once TRBJ1-4 TRBV7-9 NA
CASSLAPSATTYEQYF TGTGCCAGCAGCTTAGCCCCTAGCGCGACAACCTACGAGCAGTACTTC NA TRBJ2-7 TRBV7-8 NA
CASIPLPPGGTEAFF TGTGCCAGCATTCCACTCCCCCCGGGCGGCACTGAAGCTTTCTTT NA TRBJ1-1 TRBV6-2/TRBV6-3 NA
CASSQVISGLAGDNEQFF TGCGCCAGCAGCCAAGTAATAAGCGGCCTAGCGGGGGACAATGAGCAGTTCTTC NA TRBJ2-1 TRBV4-1 TRBD2
CASSVFGDTQYF TGTGCCAGCAGCGTTTTTGGGGATACGCAGTATTTT NA TRBJ2-3 TRBV7-3 NA
CAWSGTHHPALHF TGTGCCTGGAGTGGGACACATCATCCTGCCCTCCACTTT NA TRBJ1-6 TRBV30 NA
CASSRSPGWEKLFF TGTGCCAGCAGTCGCTCCCCGGGGTGGGAAAAACTGTTTTTT few TRBJ1-4 TRBV6-5 NA
CASSGQASEQFF TGTGCCAGCAGTGGACAGGCCAGTGAGCAGTTCTTC few TRBJ2-1 TRBV2 NA
CASSLTGVGQPQHF TGTGCCAGCAGCCTGACAGGGGTAGGGCAGCCCCAGCATTTT many TRBJ1-5 TRBV7-2 TRBD1
CASSSQLQGPLSGANDLTF TGTGCCAGCAGCTCCCAATTACAGGGACCCCTCTCTGGGGCCAACGACCTGACTTTC NA TRBJ2-6 TRBV7-4 NA
CASSFYGQGFTPPQHF TGTGCCAGCAGTTTCTACGGACAGGGATTTACTCCGCCCCAGCATTTT few TRBJ1-5 TRBV28 TRBD1
CASSPSRLAFGNEQFF TGTGCCAGCAGTCCATCCCGACTAGCATTTGGCAATGAGCAGTTCTTC many TRBJ2-1 TRBV12-3/TRBV12-4 TRBD2
CASSQERRQGSYNSPLHF TGCGCCAGCAGCCAAGAGAGGAGACAGGGCTCCTATAATTCACCCCTCCACTTT NA TRBJ1-6 TRBV4-1 TRBD1
CASCPPPNYGYTF TGTGCCAGTTGCCCCCCTCCTAACTATGGCTACACCTTC NA TRBJ1-2 TRBV28 NA
CSVVAVTEAFF TGCAGCGTTGTTGCGGTCACTGAAGCTTTCTTT few TRBJ1-1 TRBV29-1 NA
CASSYSRQGDYGYTF TGTGCCAGCAGTTACTCCCGACAGGGAGACTATGGCTACACCTTC NA TRBJ1-2 TRBV6-8 TRBD1
CASREAGVTEAFF TGTGCCAGCAGGGAGGCAGGGGTCACTGAAGCTTTCTTT once TRBJ1-1 TRBV7-9 NA
CASGPDNQPQHF TGTGCCAGCGGGCCTGACAATCAGCCCCAGCATTTT NA TRBJ1-5 TRBV27 NA
CASSLQTGEETQYF TGTGCCAGCAGCTTGCAGACAGGGGAAGAGACCCAGTACTTC few TRBJ2-5 TRBV5-6 TRBD1